The rows below give T cell receptor beta chains drawn from one sample of a study of blood T cell repertoires in COVID-19. Method: immunoSEQ multiplex PCR; TCRdb's copy keeps in-frame clones and lacks some. This table has 200,000 to 300,000 clones, 70% to 90% appearing once. Input material: PBMCs or T cells enriched from blood (not recorded which). Receptors were obtained from a woman in her forties with acute COVID-19. CDR3s include the opening cysteine and the closing phenylalanine or tryptophan. The D gene is left open where the match is weak. For some rows the clone size is stated as once, few or many, or as a class when expanded; others skip it.

14	TRBV11-3	TRBJ2-3	NA	NA	TGTGCCAGCAGCTTAGGCGGGCGTACAGATACGCAGTATTTT	CASSLGGRTDTQYF
14	TRBV2	TRBJ2-7	TRBD2	NA	TGTGCCAGCAGTGATTCGGGGAGGGCCTACGAGCAGTACTTC	CASSDSGRAYEQYF
15	TRBV29-1	TRBJ2-4	TRBD1	NA	TGCAGCGTGAAATTCCCGAGACAGGGTAGGAACATTCAGTACTTC	CSVKFPRQGRNIQYF
15	TRBV7-8	TRBJ1-5	TRBD1	few	TGTGCCAGCACCGCGTCAGGGGGCCAAGTTCAGCCCCAGCATTTT	CASTASGGQVQPQHF
15	TRBV7-9	TRBJ1-4	TRBD1	NA	TGTGCCAGCAGGGACGGACAGGCGCCGAATGAAAAACTGTTTTTT	CASRDGQAPNEKLFF
16	TRBV19	TRBJ1-1	TRBD1	NA	TGTGCCAGTAGTACCTGGGGGGACAGGGGGGACACTGAAGCTTTCTTT	CASSTWGDRGDTEAFF
14	TRBV18	TRBJ2-5	TRBD2	NA	TGTGCCAGCTCACCACCGGCGGGGGGGGAGACCCAGTACTTC	CASSPPAGGETQYF
11	TRBV27	TRBJ1-2	NA	NA	TGTGCCAGCAGTTTATACAGTGGCTACACCTTC	CASSLYSGYTF
16	TRBV5-1	TRBJ1-6	NA	NA	TGCGCCAGCAGGGCGCAGGGTTTAACCTATAATTCACCCCTCCACTTT	CASRAQGLTYNSPLHF
15	TRBV4-1	TRBJ2-6	NA	NA	TGCGCCAGCAGCCCCGGACACTCTGGGGCCAACGTCCTGACTTTC	CASSPGHSGANVLTF